This T cell receptor (beta chain) was obtained from a study of post-analysis software for immune sequencing data. About the research overall: The disease courses spanned relapsing-remitting, secondary progressive and progressive-relapsing forms of multiple sclerosis.

Findings and limits, study-wide: Controls had lower frequencies than patients of 4 or 5 TRBV segments, which included TRBV5-6, TRBV5-1 and TRBV20-1. By F measure, strong co-clustering occurred among samples prepared in the same batch. The normalized Chao1 diversity of multiple sclerosis patients was significantly lower than that of controls.

TCR beta cDNA libraries included unique molecular identifiers. The yield from roughly 1 to 10 million T cells was around 500,000 cDNA molecules in total. TCRdb redid the calling of the PCR reads with MiXCR, one entry per CDR3 protein. The sample has 650,000 to 900,000 distinct CDR3 sequences; around 42% are singletons. About this clonotype itself: Its target is not known.

CDR1 is GTSNPN and CDR2 is SVGIG in the germline V gene (reference sequence). Trimming removed 0 bases at V and 8 bases at J, with 8 bases between. This CDR3 has 12 amino acids. The source material was blood. The receptor's source is a girl aged 10-17 years with multiple sclerosis. The chain uses TRBV30 and TRBJ2-1; D unclear. The CDR3 spells CAWSVRVDEQFF. The CDR3 DNA sequence: TGTGCCTGGAGTGTACGGGTGGATGAGCAGTTCTTC.